This T cell receptor beta chain came from a study of T cells after yellow fever vaccination. General study results and limits: Bulk-population clonotypes that are abundant could appear as contaminants in FACS-sorted repertoires.

TCRdb re-called the 5' RACE reads through MiXCR, storing one row per CDR3 protein. The data show 450,000 to 650,000 distinct CDR3 sequences, approximately 12% seen once. V was pared by 4 bases and J by 3 bases, with 25 bases between. Germline loops: CDR1 SQVTM, CDR2 ANQGSEA. This CDR3 comprises 17 residues. Points on this clonotype: Its antigen is currently unknown.

This TCR came from a man aged 25 to 45 who received the YFV17D yellow fever vaccine. Here the sequenced sample was PBMCs, taken on the day of the yellow fever booster vaccination. The chain links TRBV29-1 to TRBJ2-7, with D perhaps TRBD1 or TRBD2 (5 bases each). CDR3 in DNA: TGCAGCGTTGTGAGGGTGGGTAGGGGCACAGAAATCTACGAGCAGTACTTC. Its protein product is CSVVRVGRGTEIYEQYF.